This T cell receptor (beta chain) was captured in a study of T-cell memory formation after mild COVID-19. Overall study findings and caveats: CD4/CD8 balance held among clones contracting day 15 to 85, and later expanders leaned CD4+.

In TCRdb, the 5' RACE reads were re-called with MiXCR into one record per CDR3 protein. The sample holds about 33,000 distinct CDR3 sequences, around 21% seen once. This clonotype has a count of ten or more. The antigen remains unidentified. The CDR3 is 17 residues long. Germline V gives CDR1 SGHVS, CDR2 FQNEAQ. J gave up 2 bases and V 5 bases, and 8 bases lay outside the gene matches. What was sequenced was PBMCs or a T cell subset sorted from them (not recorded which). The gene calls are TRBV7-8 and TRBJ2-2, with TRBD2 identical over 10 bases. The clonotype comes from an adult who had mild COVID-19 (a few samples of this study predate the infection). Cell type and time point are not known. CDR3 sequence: CASSPISGGFNTGELFF. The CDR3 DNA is TGTGCCAGCAGCCCGATTAGCGGGGGGTTCAACACCGGGGAGCTGTTTTTT.